This entry describes one TCR beta chain. This CDR3 has 12 residues. The germline V gene has CDR1 SGHVS and CDR2 FQNEAQ. Trimming shortened V by 4 bases and J by 6 bases, and 10 bases separated the two germline ends. These data come from a study of T cell changes during pregnancy in multiple sclerosis. Clones were read by immunoSEQ multiplex PCR, and TCRdb kept only the in-frame ones, dropping some. The data contain 75,000 to 95,000 clones, 85% to 95% of them seen just once; the ten biggest clones take up approximately 2.5%. This specimen was peripheral blood, taken in the second trimester of pregnancy. The clonotype originates from a female donor with multiple sclerosis, enrolled in a pregnancy study. The chain employs TRBV7-8 and TRBJ2-7; a possible D gene is TRBD1 (5 bases). CDR3 residues: CASSSLRAEQYF. CDR3 coding DNA: TGTGCCAGCAGCTCTCTCAGGGCCGAGCAGTACTTC. The variable domain in full, completed from reference TRBV7-8 and TRBJ2-7, reads GAGVSQSPRYKVAKRGQDVALRCDPISGHVSLFWYQQALGQGPEFLTYFQNEAQLDKSGLPSDRFFAERPEGSVSTLKIQRTQQEDSAVYLCASSSLRAEQYFGPGTRLTVT.